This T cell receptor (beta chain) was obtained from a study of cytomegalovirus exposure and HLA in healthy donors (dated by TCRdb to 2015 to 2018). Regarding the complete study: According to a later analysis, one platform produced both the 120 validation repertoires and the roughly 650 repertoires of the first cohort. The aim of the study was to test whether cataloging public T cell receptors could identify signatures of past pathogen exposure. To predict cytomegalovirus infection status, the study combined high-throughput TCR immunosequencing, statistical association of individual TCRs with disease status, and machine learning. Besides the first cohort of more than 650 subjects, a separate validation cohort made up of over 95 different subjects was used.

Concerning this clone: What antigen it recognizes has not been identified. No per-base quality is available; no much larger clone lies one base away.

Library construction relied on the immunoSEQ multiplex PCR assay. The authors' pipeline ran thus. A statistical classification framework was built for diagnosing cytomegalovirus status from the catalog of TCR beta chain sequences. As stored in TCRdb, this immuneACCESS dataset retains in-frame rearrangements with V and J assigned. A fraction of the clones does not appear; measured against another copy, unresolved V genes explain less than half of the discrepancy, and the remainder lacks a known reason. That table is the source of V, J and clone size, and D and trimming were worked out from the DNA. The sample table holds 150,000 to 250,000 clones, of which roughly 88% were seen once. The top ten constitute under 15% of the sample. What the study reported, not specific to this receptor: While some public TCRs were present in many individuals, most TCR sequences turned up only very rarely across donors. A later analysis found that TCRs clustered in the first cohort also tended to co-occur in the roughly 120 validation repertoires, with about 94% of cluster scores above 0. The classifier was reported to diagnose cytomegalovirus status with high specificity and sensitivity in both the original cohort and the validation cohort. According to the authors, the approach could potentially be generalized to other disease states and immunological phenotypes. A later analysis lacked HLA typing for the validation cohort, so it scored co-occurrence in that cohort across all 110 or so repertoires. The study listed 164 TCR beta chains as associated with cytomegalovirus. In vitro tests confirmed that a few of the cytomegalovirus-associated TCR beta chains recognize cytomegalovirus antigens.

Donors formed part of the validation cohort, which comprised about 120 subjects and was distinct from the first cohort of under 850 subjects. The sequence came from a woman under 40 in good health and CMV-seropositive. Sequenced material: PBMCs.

The base sequence is TGTGCCAGCAGGACAACAGGGAATCAGCCCCAGCATTTT. Its translation is CASRTTGNQPQHF. This chain is built from TRBV6-1 and TRBJ1-5; 6 matching bases give a weak D call of TRBD1. The CDR3 sequence holds 13 residues, the cysteine and phenylalanine included. The retained sequence is limited to the CDR3, 39 bases, with the frame set at the first base. V is cut by 6 bases and J by 4 bases, and the space between the germline ends is 10 bases. The germline V gene supplies CDR1 MNHNS and CDR2 SASEGT.